What follows are 10 T cell receptor beta chains derived from one specimen sequenced in a study of T cell responses to AZD1222 COVID-19 vaccine. Sequencing used immunoSEQ multiplex PCR; TCRdb keeps in-frame clones, though not all of them. The profile shows 70,000 to 85,000 clones, about 80% of them singletons. The source was peripheral blood, collected 28 days after the second AZD1222 dose. The source of these receptors is an adult who received the AZD1222 COVID-19 vaccine.

V gene TRBV29-1 combines with J gene TRBJ1-1; 9 nucleotides align to TRBD1. Germline CDR1 and CDR2: SQVTM and ANQGSEA. V trimming: 5 bases; J trimming: 2 bases; junction bases outside the gene matches: 3. The CDR3 runs to 13 residues. DNA of the CDR3: TGCAGCGTTACGACAGGGGGAAACACTGAAGCTTTCTTT. It translates to CSVTTGGNTEAFF.

This CDR3 reads CASSQTSGYNEQFF. The CDR3 region has the DNA TGTGCCAGCAGCCAGACTAGCGGATACAATGAGCAGTTCTTC. V and J are TRBV3-1 (or the pseudogene TRBV3-2) and TRBJ2-1; the match to TRBD2 covers 9 bases. The V gene's germline CDR1 is LGHDT and CDR2 YNNKEL (reference sequence). The CDR3 sequence is 14 residues long. After removal of 3 bases from V and 4 bases from J, the junction contained 1 base not matched to a gene.

The chain has TRBV6-2 or TRBV6-3 and TRBJ2-7; possible D gene TRBD2, 6 bases. Germline V gene sequence: CDR1 MNHEY, CDR2 SVGEGT. CDR3 length equals 15 residues. V was pared by 4 bases and J by 0 bases, with 13 bases between. The CDR3 here is CASSSRGTSSYEQYF. CDR3 DNA: TGTGCCAGCAGTTCTCGCGGGACGAGCTCCTACGAGCAGTACTTC.

This sequence joins TRBV7-9 and TRBJ2-1; TRBD2 aligns across 8 bases. Germline values: CDR1 SEHNR, CDR2 FQNEAQ (reference sequence). This CDR3 has 15 residues. The V and J ends lost 5 bases and 9 bases, in that order; junction bases with no gene match: 12. The DNA of the CDR3 is TGTGCCAGCAGCCCGGGACTAGAGTTCCTCGGTGAGCAGTTCTTC. Its translation is CASSPGLEFLGEQFF.

The CDR3 reads CASSRGQLKNSPLHF. CDR3 in DNA: TGTGCCAGCTCCCGCGGACAGCTTAAAAATTCACCCCTCCACTTT. The chain employs TRBV18 and TRBJ1-6, with a tentative D call TRBD1 (6 bases). Trimming shortened V by 6 bases and J by 7 bases, and 16 bases separated the two germline ends. CDR3 size: 15 residues. The germline gives CDR1 KGHSH, CDR2 LQKENI.

The rearrangement uses TRBV25-1 and TRBJ2-7; 7 bases are shared with TRBD1. Germline V gene lookup returns CDR1 MGHDK and CDR2 SYGVNS. Trimming at V came to 3 bases and at J to 4 bases, leaving 6 bases not matched to a gene. This CDR3 spans 14 amino acids. The CDR3 region is CASSEDDREYEQYF. The CDR3 DNA follows: TGTGCCAGCAGTGAGGACGACAGGGAATACGAGCAGTACTTC.

J is TRBJ1-1 and V is TRBV7-3; D is unclear. This CDR3 contains 13 residues. The germline CDR1 and CDR2 sequences are SGHTA and FQGTGA. The germline V and J ends were trimmed by 5 bases and 4 bases, with 11 bases remaining between them. The CDR3 DNA is TGTGCCAGCAGCCCCCGTGGGCTCACTGAAGCTTTCTTT. This encodes CASSPRGLTEAFF.

This clone was recorded only once. V and J are TRBV7-9 and TRBJ2-7; weak D call: TRBD2 (6 bases). The CDR3 spans 16 residues. The V end lost 0 bases, the J end lost 0 bases, and 12 bases lay between the germline ends. The germline V gene encodes CDR1 SEHNR and CDR2 FQNEAQ (reference sequence). The CDR3 DNA reads TGTGCCAGCAGCTTAGCGGGAGGATTTGGCTCCTACGAGCAGTACTTC. Its translation: CASSLAGGFGSYEQYF.

CDR3 DNA: TGTGCCAGTAAGAGACAGGGTGGGGCCTATGGCTACACCTTC. Protein: CASKRQGGAYGYTF. The rearrangement joins TRBV28 to TRBJ1-2; the match to TRBD1 covers 7 bases. With 9 bases clipped from V and 4 bases from J, the junction kept 11 bases outside the gene matches. The length of the CDR3 is 14 residues. Germline assignment: CDR1 MDHEN and CDR2 SYDVKM.

The chain carries TRBV18 and TRBJ2-3; perhaps TRBD2 as D (6 bases). V was cut by 6 bases and J by 2 bases, with 18 bases left in between. The CDR3 extends over 16 amino acids. Germline V gene lookup returns CDR1 KGHSH and CDR2 LQKENI. CDR3 coding DNA: TGTGCCAGCTCCCTTATGGGACTGGTAGACACAGATACGCAGTATTTT. It specifies CASSLMGLVDTDTQYF.